A single sample is the source of the 7 T cell receptor beta chains below, sequenced in a study of vaccination and CD4 T cells after COVID-19 (dated by TCRdb to between 2020 and 2023). Sample treatment or condition, as interpreted from the label and publication: 10-day PBMC culture with coronavirus spike peptide pools or control peptides (ViraFEST assay). Libraries were made using PCR. Sequenced using an Illumina iSeq 100. DNA from cultured CD4+ T cells was subjected to TCR sequencing with the Oncomine TCR Beta short-read assay at the Johns Hopkins FTIC core. Starting from the raw public reads, TCRdb applied fastp trimming at Q25, assembled clones with MiXCR and retained in-frame beta chains. Every entry covers one CDR3 protein and lists the most common genes and DNA from its rows. For this sample there are approximately 17,000 distinct CDR3 sequences; around 60% appear just once. The biggest ten clones account for roughly 11% of the sample.

These TCRs are of unknown antigen specificity. What was sequenced was CD4+ T cells from blood, cultured in vitro. The source is a human donor who had recovered from COVID-19.

This chain uses TRBV6-4 with TRBJ2-2; no reliable D call. CDR3 length: 14 amino acids. Germline CDR1 is MRHNA and CDR2 is SNTAGT. Trimming shortened V by 5 bases and J by 2 bases, and 9 bases separated the two germline ends. In DNA form, the CDR3 reads TGTGCCAGCAGTTTGGACGGAAACACCGGGGAGCTGTTTTTT. It encodes CASSLDGNTGELFF.

The chain is built from TRBV6-5 and TRBJ1-2, with 10 bases that match TRBD1. V lost 0 bases, J lost 0 bases, and 4 bases stayed unmatched. The germline V gene encodes CDR1 MNHEY and CDR2 SVGAGI. The CDR3 has 17 residues. This CDR3 reads CASSYSGTGVTNYGYTF. CDR3 DNA: TGTGCCAGCAGTTACTCCGGGACAGGGGTCACTAACTATGGCTACACCTTC.

The gene calls are TRBV5-1 and TRBJ1-1, with 10 positions matching TRBD1. With 0 bases clipped from V and 3 bases from J, the junction kept 2 bases outside the gene matches. CDR3 length: 15 amino acids. The germline V gene has CDR1 SGHRS and CDR2 YFSETQ. In nucleotides, the CDR3 is TGCGCCAGCAGCTTGGGACAGGGGGCACACACTGAAGCTTTCTTT. Protein: CASSLGQGAHTEAFF.

The V gene is TRBV7-9, the J gene TRBJ2-7; TRBD2 agrees at 10 bases. Germline CDR1 is SEHNR and CDR2 is FQNEAQ (reference sequence). The CDR3 is made up of 18 amino acids. J was trimmed by 2 bases and V by 2 bases; bases with no gene match: 12. The chain's CDR3 is CASSLLAGVKGGTYEQYF. In DNA form, the CDR3 reads TGTGCCAGCAGCTTACTAGCGGGAGTTAAAGGAGGAACCTACGAGCAGTACTTC.

The V and J genes are TRBV27 and TRBJ1-1, with D maybe TRBD1 (5 bases). Germline CDR1 is MNHEY and CDR2 is SMNVEV (reference sequence). V lost 0 bases and J 10 bases, leaving 9 bases between the germline ends. The CDR3 length is 12 residues. The CDR3 sequence: CASSLSRQGAFF. The CDR3 nucleotides are TGTGCCAGCAGTTTATCACGGCAGGGAGCTTTCTTT.

The chain uses TRBV5-5 and TRBJ2-1; 10 bases match TRBD2. From germline, CDR1 is SGHKS and CDR2 YYEKEE (reference sequence). J gave up 0 bases and V 5 bases, and 5 bases lay outside the gene matches. The length of the CDR3 is 16 residues. This chain's CDR3 is CASSRTSGSSYNEQFF. Here the CDR3 DNA reads TGTGCCAGCAGTCGGACTAGCGGAAGCTCCTACAATGAGCAGTTCTTC. Using reference TRBV5-5 and TRBJ2-1 for the parts outside the CDR3, the full variable domain is DAGVTQSPTHLIKTRGQQVTLRCSPISGHKSVSWYQQVLGQGPQFIFQYYEKEERGRGNFPDRFSARQFPNYSSELNVNALLLGDSALYLCASSRTSGSSYNEQFFGPGTRLTVL.

The rearrangement uses TRBV20-1 and TRBJ1-6, with a possible D match to TRBD1 (6 bases). Germline CDR1 is DFQATT and CDR2 is SNEGSKA (reference sequence). The CDR3 sequence is 13 residues long. V lost 6 bases to trimming and J lost 11 bases, with 17 bases between them. CDR3 protein: CSATRQAGTPLHF. The CDR3 nucleotides are TGCAGTGCCACTCGACAGGCCGGGACACCCCTCCACTTT.